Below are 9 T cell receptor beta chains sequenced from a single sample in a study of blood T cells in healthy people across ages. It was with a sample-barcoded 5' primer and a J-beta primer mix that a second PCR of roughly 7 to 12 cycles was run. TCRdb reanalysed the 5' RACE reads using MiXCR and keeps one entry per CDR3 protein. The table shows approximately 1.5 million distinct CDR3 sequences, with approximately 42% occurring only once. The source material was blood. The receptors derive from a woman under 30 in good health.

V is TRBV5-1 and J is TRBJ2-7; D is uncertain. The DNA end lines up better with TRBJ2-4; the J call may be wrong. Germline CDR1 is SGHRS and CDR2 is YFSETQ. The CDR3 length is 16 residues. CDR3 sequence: CASSLGTARVVNIQYF. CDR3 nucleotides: TGCGCCAGCAGCTTGGGTACCGCCCGGGTCGTAAACATTCAGTACTTC.

DNA of the CDR3: TGTGCCAGCTCACCACCGGGACACCTAAGCTCCTATAATTCACCCCTCCACTTT. It encodes CASSPPGHLSSYNSPLHF. The chain uses TRBV18 and TRBJ1-6; D may be TRBD1 (6 bases). Trimming left V 0 bases short and J 0 bases short, with 12 bases between. The CDR3 is 18 residues long. Germline V gene sequence: CDR1 KGHSH, CDR2 LQKENI.

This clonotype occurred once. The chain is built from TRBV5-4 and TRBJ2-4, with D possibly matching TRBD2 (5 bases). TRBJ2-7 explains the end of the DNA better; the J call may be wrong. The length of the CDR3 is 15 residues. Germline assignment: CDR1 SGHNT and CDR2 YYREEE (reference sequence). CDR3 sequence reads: CASSLGSLASYEQYF. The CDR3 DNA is TGTGCCAGCAGCTTGGGATCGCTAGCTAGCTACGAGCAGTACTTC.

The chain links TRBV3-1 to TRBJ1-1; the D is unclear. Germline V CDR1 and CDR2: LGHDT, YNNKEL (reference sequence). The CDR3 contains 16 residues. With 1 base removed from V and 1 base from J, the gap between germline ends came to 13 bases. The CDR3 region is CASSQGNSGRNTEAFF. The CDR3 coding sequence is TGTGCCAGCAGCCAAGGTAACAGTGGGCGGAACACTGAAGCTTTCTTT. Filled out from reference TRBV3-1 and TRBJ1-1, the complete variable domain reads DTAVSQTPKYLVTQMGNDKSIKCEQNLGHDTMYWYKQDSKKFLKIMFSYNNKELIINETVPNRFSPKSPDKAHLNLHINSLELGDSAVYFCASSQGNSGRNTEAFFGQGTRLTVV.

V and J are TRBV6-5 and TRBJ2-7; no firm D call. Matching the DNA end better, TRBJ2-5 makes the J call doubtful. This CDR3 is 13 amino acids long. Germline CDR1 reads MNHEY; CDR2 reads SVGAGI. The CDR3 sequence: CASRLGTMGTQYF. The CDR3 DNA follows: TGTGCCAGCAGACTGGGAACCATGGGGACCCAGTACTTC.

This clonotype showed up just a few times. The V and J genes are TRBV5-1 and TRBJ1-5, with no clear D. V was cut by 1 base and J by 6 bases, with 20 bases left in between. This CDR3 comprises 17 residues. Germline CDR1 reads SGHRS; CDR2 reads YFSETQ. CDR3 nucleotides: TGCGCCAGCAGCTTGCGATCCGGTTTGGGGTGTGGTCAGCCCCAGCATTTT. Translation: CASSLRSGLGCGQPQHF.

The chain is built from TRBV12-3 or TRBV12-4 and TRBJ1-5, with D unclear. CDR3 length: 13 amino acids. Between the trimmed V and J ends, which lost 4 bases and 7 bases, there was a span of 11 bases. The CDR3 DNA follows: TGTGCCAGCAGTTGGAAGGGAGGGCAGCCCCAGCATTTT. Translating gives CASSWKGGQPQHF.

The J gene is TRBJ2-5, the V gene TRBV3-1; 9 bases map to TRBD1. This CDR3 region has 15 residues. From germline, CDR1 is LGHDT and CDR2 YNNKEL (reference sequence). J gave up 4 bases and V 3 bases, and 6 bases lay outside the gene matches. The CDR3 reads CASSQEGQGLETQYF. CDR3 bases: TGTGCCAGCAGCCAGGAGGGACAGGGACTAGAGACCCAGTACTTC.

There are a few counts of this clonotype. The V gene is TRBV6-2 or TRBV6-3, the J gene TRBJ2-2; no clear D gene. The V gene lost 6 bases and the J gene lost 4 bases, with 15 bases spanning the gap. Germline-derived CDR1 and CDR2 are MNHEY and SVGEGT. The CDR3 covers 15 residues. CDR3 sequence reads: CASRLRTLATGELFF. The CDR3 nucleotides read TGTGCCAGCAGACTACGGACGCTTGCCACCGGGGAGCTGTTTTTT.